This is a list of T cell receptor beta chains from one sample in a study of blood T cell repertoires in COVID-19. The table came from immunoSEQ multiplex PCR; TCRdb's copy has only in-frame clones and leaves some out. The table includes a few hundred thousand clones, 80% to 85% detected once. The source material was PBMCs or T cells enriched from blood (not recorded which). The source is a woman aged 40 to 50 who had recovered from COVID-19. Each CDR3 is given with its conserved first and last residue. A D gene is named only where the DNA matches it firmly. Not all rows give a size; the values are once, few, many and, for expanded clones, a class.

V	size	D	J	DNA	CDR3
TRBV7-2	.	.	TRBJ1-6	TGTGCCAGCAGCTTAGCCCGACAGAGTAGGAATTCACCCCTCCACTTT	CASSLARQSRNSPLHF
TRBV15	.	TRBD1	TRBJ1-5	TGTGCCACCAGCACTCCTGTCCCGGGACAGGGTTTGAGCAATCAGCCCCAGCATTTT	CATSTPVPGQGLSNQPQHF
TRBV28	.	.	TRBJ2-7	TGTGCCAGCAGTTTCGGGCTCCAGGTGGGGGGTGGCTACGAGCAGTACTTC	CASSFGLQVGGGYEQYF
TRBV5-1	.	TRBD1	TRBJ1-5	TGCGCCAGCAGCACGGGACAGGGGAGGCAGCCCCAGCATTTT	CASSTGQGRQPQHF
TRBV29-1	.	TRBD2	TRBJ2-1	TGCAGCGTCGAAGCGGGAAACTCCTACAATGAGCAGTTCTTC	CSVEAGNSYNEQFF
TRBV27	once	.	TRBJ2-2	TGTGCCAGCAGTACACTTCGGGGGGCCTACACCGGGGAGCTGTTTTTT	CASSTLRGAYTGELFF
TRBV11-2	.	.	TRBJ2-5	TGTGCCAGCAGCTTGTTTGGGAGTGGTGAGACCCAGTACTTC	CASSLFGSGETQYF
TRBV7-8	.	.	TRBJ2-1	TGTGCCAGCAGCTTAGCGAGGGTAGCGGTCAAAGGAGAGCAGTTCTTC	CASSLARVAVKGEQFF
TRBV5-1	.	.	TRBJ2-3	TGCGCCAGCAGCTTGGATGGACTATCTAGCACAGATACGCAGTATTTT	CASSLDGLSSTDTQYF
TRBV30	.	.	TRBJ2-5	TGTGCCTGGGCACCGGACAGACAAGAGACCCAGTACTTC	CAWAPDRQETQYF
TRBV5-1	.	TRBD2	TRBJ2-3	TGCGCCAGCAGCCCCGGGGGGAGCCTCTCCACAGATACGCAGTATTTT	CASSPGGSLSTDTQYF
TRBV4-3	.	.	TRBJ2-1	TGCGCCAGCAGCCAAGATTTAGGCCGGAGAGAGGATGAGCAGTTCTTC	CASSQDLGRREDEQFF
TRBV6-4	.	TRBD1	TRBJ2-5	TGTGCCATCCGGACAGGCATACAAGAGACCCAGTACTTC	CAIRTGIQETQYF
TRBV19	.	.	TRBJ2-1	TGTGCCAGTAGTCCCCAAGAGACAGGCTCTTACAATGAGCAGTTCTTC	CASSPQETGSYNEQFF
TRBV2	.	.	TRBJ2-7	TGTGCCAGCAGTGGAGACGGGAGTTTGAACTACGAGCAGTACTTC	CASSGDGSLNYEQYF
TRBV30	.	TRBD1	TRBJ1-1	TGTGCCTGGAGTGCCAAGGACAGGGGCGGTGAAGCTTTCTTT	CAWSAKDRGGEAFF
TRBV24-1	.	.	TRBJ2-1	TGTGCCACCAGTGACCCGAACAGGGACCTCCAAGGGCAGTTCTTC	CATSDPNRDLQGQFF
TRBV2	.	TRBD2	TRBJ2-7	TGTGCCAGCAGTTGGGGGACTAGCGGGAGTCCCGAGCAGTACTTC	CASSWGTSGSPEQYF
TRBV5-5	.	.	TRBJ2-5	TGTGCCAGCAGCTTGGGAGGTCAAGAGACCCAGTACTTC	CASSLGGQETQYF
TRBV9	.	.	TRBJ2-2	TGTGCCAGCAGCGTAACACAAACCAGGGAGCTGTTTTTT	CASSVTQTRELFF
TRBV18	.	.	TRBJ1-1	TGTGCCAGCTCACCGGAACAGCGGTCCCCTGCTGAAGCTTTCTTT	CASSPEQRSPAEAFF
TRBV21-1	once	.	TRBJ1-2	TGTGCCAGCAGCAAAGTAGCCAGGGAGGGCGGCTACACCTTC	CASSKVAREGGYTF
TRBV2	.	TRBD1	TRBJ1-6	TGTGCCAGCAGTCGGGACAGGGTCTATTATTCACCCCTCCACTTT	CASSRDRVYYSPLHF
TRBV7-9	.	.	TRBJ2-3	TGTGCCAGCAGCTTACGAGGAAGCACAGATACGCAGTATTTT	CASSLRGSTDTQYF
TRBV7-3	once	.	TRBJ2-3	TGTGCCAGCAGCTTAACGGGAGCCCTCACAGATACGCAGTATTTT	CASSLTGALTDTQYF
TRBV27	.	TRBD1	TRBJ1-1	TGTGCCGGAAAAATCGGGACAGGGGATTTCACTGAAGCTTTCTTT	CAGKIGTGDFTEAFF
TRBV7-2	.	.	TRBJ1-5	TGTGCCAGCAGCCGTCAGACAGGTAGCAATCAGCCCCAGCATTTT	CASSRQTGSNQPQHF
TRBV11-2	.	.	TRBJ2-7	TGTGCCAGCAGCTTATCCGAGTTATCCTCCTACGAGCAGTACTTC	CASSLSELSSYEQYF
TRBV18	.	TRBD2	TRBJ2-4	TGTGCCAGCTCACCAGGGAGGGATGAAAACATTCAGTACTTC	CASSPGRDENIQYF
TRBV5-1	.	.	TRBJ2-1	TGCGCCAGCAGCTTGGACGGGATAGGTTACAATGAGCAGTTCTTC	CASSLDGIGYNEQFF
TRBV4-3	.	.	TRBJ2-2	TGCGCCAGCAGCCAAGGGGTCCATGGTCGGGCCGGGGAGCTGTTTTTT	CASSQGVHGRAGELFF
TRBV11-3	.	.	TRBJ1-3	TGTGCCAGCAGCTTGGGGGCCTCTGGAAACACCATATATTTT	CASSLGASGNTIYF
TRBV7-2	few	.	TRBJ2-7	TGTGCCAGCAGCCCTCCGGGACTCCAGACCGGGGAGCAGTACTTC	CASSPPGLQTGEQYF
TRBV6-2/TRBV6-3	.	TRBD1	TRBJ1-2	TGTGCCAGCAGTTCTACGGACAGGTCTAACTATGGCTACACCTTC	CASSSTDRSNYGYTF
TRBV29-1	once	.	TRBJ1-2	TGCAGCGTTGATACCCCAGAGGCTAACTATGGCTACACCTTC	CSVDTPEANYGYTF
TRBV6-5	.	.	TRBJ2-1	TGTGCCAGCAGTTTAAGGACTGGACTACAGTTCTTC	CASSLRTGLQFF
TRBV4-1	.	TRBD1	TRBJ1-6	TGCGCCAGCAGCCGCACCGGGACAGGGGGTTCACCCCTCCACTTT	CASSRTGTGGSPLHF
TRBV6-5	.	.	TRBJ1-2	TGTGCCAGCAGTTACTCCCGACAGGAAAACTATGGCTACACCTTC	CASSYSRQENYGYTF
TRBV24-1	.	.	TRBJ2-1	TGTGCCACCAGTGATTTCACCAGGGGAGACAATGAGCAGTTCTTC	CATSDFTRGDNEQFF
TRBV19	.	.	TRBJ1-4	TGTGCCAGTAGCAGAGGGACAACCCTAAATGAAAAACTGTTTTTT	CASSRGTTLNEKLFF
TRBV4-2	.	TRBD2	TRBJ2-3	TGTGCCAGCAGCCAAGCGGGACTAGCGGGAGCAGATACGCAGTATTTT	CASSQAGLAGADTQYF
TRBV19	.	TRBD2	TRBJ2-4	TGTGCCAGTAGTATGGGACTAGCGGGAAACATTCAGTACTTC	CASSMGLAGNIQYF
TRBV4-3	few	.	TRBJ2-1	TGCGCCAGCAGCCAAGAGGCCGACAGCTTCTACAATGAGCAGTTCTTC	CASSQEADSFYNEQFF
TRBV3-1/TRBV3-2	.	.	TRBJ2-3	TGTGCCAGCAGCCAAGATCGTGGGGAGGATACGCAGTATTTT	CASSQDRGEDTQYF
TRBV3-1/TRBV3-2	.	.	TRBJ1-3	TGTGCCAGCAGCCAATTGTTTCGGGTCGGAAACACCATATATTTT	CASSQLFRVGNTIYF
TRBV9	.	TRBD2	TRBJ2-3	TGTGCCAGCAGCGTGGGGGGACTAGGGGATACGCAGTATTTT	CASSVGGLGDTQYF
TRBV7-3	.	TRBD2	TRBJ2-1	TGTGCCAGCAGCGGGGGACTAGCGTCCTACAATGAGCAGTTCTTC	CASSGGLASYNEQFF
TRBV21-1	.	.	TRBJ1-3	TGTGCCAGCAGCAAAGAGTCTATAGGGCGACAGGGGGCTGGAAACACCATATATTTT	CASSKESIGRQGAGNTIYF
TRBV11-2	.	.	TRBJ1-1	TGTGCCAGCAGCATTGGACAGATGCTTGAAGCTTTCTTT	CASSIGQMLEAFF
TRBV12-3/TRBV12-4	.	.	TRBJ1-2	TGTGCCAGCAGTTTAGGACAAGATCTCGGCTACACCTTC	CASSLGQDLGYTF
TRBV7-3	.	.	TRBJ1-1	TGTGCCAGCAGCTTAACCGTGACAGATGAAGCTTTCTTT	CASSLTVTDEAFF
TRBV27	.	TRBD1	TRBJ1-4	TGTGCCAGCAGTGATGGGGACAGGAGGGATGAAAAACTGTTTTTT	CASSDGDRRDEKLFF
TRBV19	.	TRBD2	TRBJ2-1	TGTGCCAGTAGTATAGTCGGCGGGAGGATGAATGAGCAGTTCTTC	CASSIVGGRMNEQFF
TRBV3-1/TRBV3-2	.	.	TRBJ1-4	TGTGCCAGCAGCGCAAGGAGGGGTAGTGAAAAACTGTTTTTT	CASSARRGSEKLFF
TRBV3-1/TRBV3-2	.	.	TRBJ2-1	TGTGCCAGCAGCCTCAAGCACTATGAGCAGTTCTTC	CASSLKHYEQFF
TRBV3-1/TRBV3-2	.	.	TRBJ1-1	TGTGCCAGCAGCCAACGGACATTTGAAGCTTTCTTT	CASSQRTFEAFF
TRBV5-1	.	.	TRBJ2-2	TGCGCCAGCAGCTACTCAGGGGATGGTTTGGCCGGGGAGCTGTTTTTT	CASSYSGDGLAGELFF
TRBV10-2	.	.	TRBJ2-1	TGCGCCAGCAAACAGGGTAGTTACAATGAGCAGTTCTTC	CASKQGSYNEQFF